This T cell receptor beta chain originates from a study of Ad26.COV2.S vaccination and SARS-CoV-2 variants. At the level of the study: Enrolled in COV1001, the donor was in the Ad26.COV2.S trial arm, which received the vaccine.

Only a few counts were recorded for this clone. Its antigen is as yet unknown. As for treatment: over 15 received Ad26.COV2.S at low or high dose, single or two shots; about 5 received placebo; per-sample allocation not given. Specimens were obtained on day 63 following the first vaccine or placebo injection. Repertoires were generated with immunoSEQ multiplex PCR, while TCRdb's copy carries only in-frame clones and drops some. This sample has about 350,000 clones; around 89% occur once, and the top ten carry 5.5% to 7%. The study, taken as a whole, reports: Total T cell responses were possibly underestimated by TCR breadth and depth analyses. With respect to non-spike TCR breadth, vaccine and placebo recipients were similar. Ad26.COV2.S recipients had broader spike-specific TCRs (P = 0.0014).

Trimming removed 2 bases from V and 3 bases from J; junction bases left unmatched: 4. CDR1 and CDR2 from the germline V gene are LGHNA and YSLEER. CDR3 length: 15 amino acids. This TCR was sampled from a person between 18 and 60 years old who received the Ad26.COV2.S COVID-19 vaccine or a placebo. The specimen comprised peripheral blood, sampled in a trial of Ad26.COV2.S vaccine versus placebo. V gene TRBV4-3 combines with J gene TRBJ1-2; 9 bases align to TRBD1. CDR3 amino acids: CASSQQTGGDYGYTF. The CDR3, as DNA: TGCGCCAGCAGCCAACAAACAGGGGGCGACTATGGCTACACCTTC.